This T cell receptor (beta chain) was sequenced for a study of shared clonotypes between healthy human individuals. Study conclusions and caveats: Sequencing depth was expected to influence donor clonotype sharing.

Concerning this clone: The antigen remains undetermined.

Selected positively for CCR7 and CD45RO-negative, naive CD8 cells excluded terminally differentiated effector memory CD45RA+ cells. Using immunoSEQ multiplex PCR, the repertoire was profiled, and TCRdb retains in-frame clones only, with some absent. The sample includes roughly 590,000 clones, about 95% of them seen just once. Per the germline V gene, CDR1 is SNHLY and CDR2 is FYNNEI. The CDR3 length is 12 residues. The V end was cut by 6 bases, the J end by 6 bases, with 8 bases between. This TCR was sampled from a woman in her twenties or thirties in good health. Material: naive CD8+ T cells sorted from blood. J is TRBJ2-2 and V is TRBV2; maybe TRBD2 (6 bases). The CDR3 nucleotides read TGTGCCAGCAGAGGGGACTCCGGGGAGCTGTTTTTT. Translated, it gives CASRGDSGELFF.